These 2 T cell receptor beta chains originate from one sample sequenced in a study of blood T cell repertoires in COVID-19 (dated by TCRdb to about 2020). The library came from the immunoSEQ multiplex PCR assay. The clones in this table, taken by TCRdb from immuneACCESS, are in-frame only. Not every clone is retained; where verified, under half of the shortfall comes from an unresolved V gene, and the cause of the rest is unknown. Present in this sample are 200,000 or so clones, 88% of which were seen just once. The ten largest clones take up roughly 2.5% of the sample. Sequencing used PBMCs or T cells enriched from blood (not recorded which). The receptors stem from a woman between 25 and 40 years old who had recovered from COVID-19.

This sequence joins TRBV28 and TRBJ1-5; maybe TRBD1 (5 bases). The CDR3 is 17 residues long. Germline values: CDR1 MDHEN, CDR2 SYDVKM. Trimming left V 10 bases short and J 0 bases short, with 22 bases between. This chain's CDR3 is CAIDAPGQRYSNQPQHF. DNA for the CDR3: TGTGCCATCGATGCCCCCGGACAACGTTATAGCAATCAGCCCCAGCATTTT. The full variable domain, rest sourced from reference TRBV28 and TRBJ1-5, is DVKVTQSSRYLVKRTGEKVFLECVQDMDHENMFWYRQDPGLGLRLIYFSYDVKMKEKGDIPEGYSVSREKKERFSLILESASTNQTSMYLCAIDAPGQRYSNQPQHFGDGTRLSIL.

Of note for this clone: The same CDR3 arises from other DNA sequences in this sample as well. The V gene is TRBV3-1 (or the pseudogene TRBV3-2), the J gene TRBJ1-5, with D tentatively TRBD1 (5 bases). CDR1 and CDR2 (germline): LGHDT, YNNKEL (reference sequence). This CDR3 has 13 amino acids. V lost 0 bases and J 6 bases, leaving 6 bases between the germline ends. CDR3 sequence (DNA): TGTGCCAGCAGCCAAGATAGGGGTCAGCCCCAGCATTTT. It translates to CASSQDRGQPQHF.